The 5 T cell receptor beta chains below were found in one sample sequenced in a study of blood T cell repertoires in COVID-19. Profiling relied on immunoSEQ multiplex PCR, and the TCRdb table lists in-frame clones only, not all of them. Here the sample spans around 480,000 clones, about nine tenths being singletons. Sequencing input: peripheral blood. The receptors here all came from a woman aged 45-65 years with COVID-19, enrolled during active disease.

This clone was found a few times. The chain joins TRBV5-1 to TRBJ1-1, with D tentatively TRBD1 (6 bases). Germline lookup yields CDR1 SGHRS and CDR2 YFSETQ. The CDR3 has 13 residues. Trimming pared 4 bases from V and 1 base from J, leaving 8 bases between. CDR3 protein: CASSAGENTEAFF. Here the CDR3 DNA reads TGCGCCAGCAGCGCAGGGGAGAACACTGAAGCTTTCTTT.

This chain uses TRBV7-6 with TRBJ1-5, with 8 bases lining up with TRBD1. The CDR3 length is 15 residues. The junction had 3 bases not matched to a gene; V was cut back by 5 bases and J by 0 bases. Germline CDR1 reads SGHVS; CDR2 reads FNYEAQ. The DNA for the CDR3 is TGTGCCAGCAGCCTGGGACAGGCTAGCAATCAGCCCCAGCATTTT. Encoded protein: CASSLGQASNQPQHF.

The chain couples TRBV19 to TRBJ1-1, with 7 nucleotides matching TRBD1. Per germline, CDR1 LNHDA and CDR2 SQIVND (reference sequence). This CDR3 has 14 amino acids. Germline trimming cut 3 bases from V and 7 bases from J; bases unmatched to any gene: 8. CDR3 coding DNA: TGTGCCAGTAGTATCGAAAGGGGGCGAGGTGAAGCTTTCTTT. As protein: CASSIERGRGEAFF.

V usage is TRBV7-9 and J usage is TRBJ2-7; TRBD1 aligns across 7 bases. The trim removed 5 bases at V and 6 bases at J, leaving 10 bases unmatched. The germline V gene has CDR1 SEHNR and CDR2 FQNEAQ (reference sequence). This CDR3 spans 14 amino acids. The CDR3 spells CASSSEGGWGEQYF. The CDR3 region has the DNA TGTGCCAGCAGCAGTGAAGGGGGCTGGGGCGAGCAGTACTTC. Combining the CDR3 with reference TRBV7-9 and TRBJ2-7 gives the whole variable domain DTGVSQNPRHKITKRGQNVTFRCDPISEHNRLYWYRQTLGQGPEFLTYFQNEAQLEKSRLLSDRFSAERPKGSFSTLEIQRTEQGDSAMYLCASSSEGGWGEQYFGPGTRLTVT.

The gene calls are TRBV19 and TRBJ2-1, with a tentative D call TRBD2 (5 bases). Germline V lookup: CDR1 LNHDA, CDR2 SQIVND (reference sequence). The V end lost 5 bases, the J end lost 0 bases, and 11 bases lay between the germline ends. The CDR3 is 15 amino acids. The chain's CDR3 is CASSERASSYNEQFF. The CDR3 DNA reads TGTGCCAGTAGTGAGAGGGCGAGCTCCTACAATGAGCAGTTCTTC.